This T cell receptor beta chain was found in a study of cytomegalovirus exposure and HLA in healthy donors. Study-level background: The 130 or so validation repertoires, a later analysis reported, used the same platform as the roughly 660 repertoires from the first cohort.

On this clone itself: Its antigen is as yet unknown.

Study results and limitations: Cytomegalovirus association was assigned to 150 to 200 TCR beta chains.

The V end lost 2 bases, the J end lost 6 bases, and 3 bases lay between the germline ends. Germline CDR1 reads MNHNY; CDR2 reads SVGAGI (reference sequence). This CDR3 contains 11 residues. Produced via immunoSEQ multiplex PCR; TCRdb's table is partial and in-frame only. The table records roughly 73,000 clones, 94% of them present only once. The donors belonged to the roughly 120-subject validation cohort, separate from the roughly 710-subject first cohort. Sequenced: PBMCs. V and J are TRBV6-6 and TRBJ2-3, with D unclear. This clonotype originated in a man between 18 and 29 years old in good health and CMV-seropositive. Written as DNA, the CDR3 is TGTGCCAGCAGTTACCGGGATACGCAGTATTTT. Protein: CASSYRDTQYF.